These 14 T cell receptor beta chains came from one sample sequenced in a study of cytomegalovirus exposure and HLA in healthy donors. It was with 60 Vbeta and 13 Jbeta primers that the PCR ran. Using immunoSEQ multiplex PCR, the repertoire was profiled, and TCRdb retains in-frame clones only, with some absent. The repertoire holds around 150,000 clones, with approximately 75% as singletons. Sequencing used PBMCs. Receptors originate from a woman aged 18-35 years in good health and CMV-seronegative.

This chain joins TRBV5-1 and TRBJ2-3, with 8 bases identical to TRBD2. The CDR3 has 13 amino acids. Germline V gene lookup returns CDR1 SGHRS and CDR2 YFSETQ. The ends lost 5 bases at V and 2 bases at J; junction bases unmatched: 1. The CDR3 nucleotides are TGCGCCAGCAGGCGGGGGGCCACAGATACGCAGTATTTT. This codes for CASRRGATDTQYF. Based on the CDR3 plus reference TRBV5-1 and TRBJ2-3, the full variable domain is KAGVTQTPRYLIKTRGQQVTLSCSPISGHRSVSWYQQTPGQGLQFLFEYFSETQRNKGNFPGRFSGRQFSNSRSEMNVSTLELGDSALYLCASRRGATDTQYFGPGTRLTVL.

This chain links TRBV6-5 with TRBJ1-1; 7 bases map to TRBD1. CDR3 length: 15 residues. The ends lost 6 bases at V and 0 bases at J; junction bases unmatched: 7. The V gene's germline CDR1 is MNHEY and CDR2 SVGAGI. The CDR3 reads CASSLGQRLNTEAFF. CDR3 nucleotide sequence: TGTGCCAGCAGCCTGGGACAGAGGTTGAACACTGAAGCTTTCTTT.

The chain has TRBV6-1 and TRBJ1-5; 8 nucleotides align to TRBD1. The length of the CDR3 is 14 residues. CDR1 and CDR2 (germline): MNHNS, SASEGT. With V trimmed by 10 bases and J by 1 base, 6 bases remained unmatched. The CDR3 DNA is TGTGCCACCAGGACAGGGAAGAGCAATCAGCCCCAGCATTTT. This codes for CATRTGKSNQPQHF.

The chain couples TRBV2 to TRBJ2-2; no firm D call. The V gene lost 2 bases and the J gene lost 5 bases, with 9 bases spanning the gap. CDR1 is SNHLY and CDR2 is FYNNEI in the germline V gene. The CDR3 is made up of 14 amino acids. The CDR3 sequence: CASSESPQTGELFF. The CDR3 DNA reads TGTGCCAGCAGTGAATCCCCCCAAACCGGGGAGCTGTTTTTT.

This chain connects TRBV10-3 to TRBJ2-2, with D maybe TRBD1 (5 bases). Germline CDR1 ENHRY, CDR2 SYGVKD. The V gene lost 3 bases and the J gene lost 7 bases, with 18 bases spanning the gap. There are 16 residues in the CDR3. For the CDR3, the DNA is TGTGCCATCAGTGACCCAGGGTATGGGTTGAGCGGGGAGCTGTTTTTT. Protein: CAISDPGYGLSGELFF.

The CDR3 coding sequence is TGTGCCAGCAGTCTTCATCAGGGTGATTCACCCCTCCACTTT. Its protein product is CASSLHQGDSPLHF. J is TRBJ1-6 and V is TRBV28, with D maybe TRBD1 (5 bases). V was clipped by 5 bases and J by 8 bases, with 13 bases between them. The CDR3 length is 14 residues. Germline V gene lookup returns CDR1 MDHEN and CDR2 SYDVKM.

The chain joins TRBV19 to TRBJ2-1; 8 bases line up with TRBD1. The length of the CDR3 is 15 residues. V dropped 5 bases and J dropped 3; count of bases not matched to a gene: 6. Germline V gene sequence: CDR1 LNHDA, CDR2 SQIVND (reference sequence). As DNA, the CDR3 is TGTGCCAGTAGTGCGACAGGGGCCAACTACAATGAGCAGTTCTTC. It translates to CASSATGANYNEQFF.

The chain is built from TRBV29-1 and TRBJ2-1; TRBD2 is a possible D gene (5 bases). V was shortened by 5 bases and J by 9 bases, with 41 bases between the two germline ends. Per germline, CDR1 SQVTM and CDR2 ANQGSEA. The CDR3 spans 21 residues. The DNA of the CDR3 is TGCAGCGTTTCCTTGTTCAAGAGTCGCGGGCCAAATAAGGGTCTATTGGGTGAGCAGTTCTTC. Translating it yields CSVSLFKSRGPNKGLLGEQFF.

CDR3 protein: CASSRTTGVASANSYEQYF. In nucleotides, the CDR3 is TGTGCCAGCAGCCGCACCACAGGGGTTGCTAGCGCGAACTCCTACGAGCAGTACTTC. The chain recombines TRBV7-2 with TRBJ2-7, with D tentatively TRBD1 (7 bases). The V end was cut by 5 bases, the J end by 0 bases, with 26 bases between. The length of the CDR3 is 19 residues. CDR1 is SGHTA and CDR2 is FQGNSA in the germline V gene.

V gene TRBV7-3 combines with J gene TRBJ1-1; no reliable D call. The CDR3 runs to 16 residues. Germline values: CDR1 SGHTA, CDR2 FQGTGA. Trimming pared 1 base from V and 4 bases from J, leaving 16 bases between. The CDR3 DNA is TGTGCCAGCAGCTTAAGCCCGACGGGAATGATCACTGAAGCTTTCTTT. Encoded protein: CASSLSPTGMITEAFF.

This sequence joins TRBV7-3 and TRBJ1-1, with TRBD1 matching over 7 bases. The CDR3 sequence is 14 residues long. In germline, CDR1 is SGHTA, CDR2 FQGTGA. The junction had 3 bases not matched to a gene; V was cut back by 5 bases and J by 0 bases. This chain's CDR3 is CASSATGLNTEAFF. The CDR3 DNA reads as TGTGCCAGCAGCGCGACAGGGCTGAACACTGAAGCTTTCTTT.

This clone was picked up one time. The V gene is TRBV6-1, the J gene TRBJ1-6; no reliable D call. The CDR3 is 15 amino acids. Germline V gives CDR1 MNHNS, CDR2 SASEGT. V was pared by 4 bases and J by 9 bases, with 16 bases between. CDR3 DNA: TGTGCCAGCAGTGCACAGAGACCCGGAGGTTCACCCCTCCACTTT. Protein: CASSAQRPGGSPLHF.

The chain has TRBV9 and TRBJ2-2; the D gene is possibly TRBD2 (6 bases). The CDR3 has 15 amino acids. V was clipped by 3 bases and J by 2 bases, with 11 bases between them. Germline lookup yields CDR1 SGDLS and CDR2 YYNGEE. The CDR3: CASSAGLSNTGELFF. In DNA, the CDR3 is TGTGCCAGCAGCGCGGGACTTAGTAACACCGGGGAGCTGTTTTTT.

This clone appeared once. This chain connects TRBV5-1 to TRBJ2-1; D unclear. Trimming removed 0 bases from V and 4 bases from J, with 14 bases in between. From germline, CDR1 is SGHRS and CDR2 YFSETQ. The CDR3 runs to 16 residues. CDR3 nucleotides: TGCGCCAGCAGCTTGGCCGTCGATGCACTGTACAATGAGCAGTTCTTC. This codes for CASSLAVDALYNEQFF.